The 10 T cell receptor beta chains reported below all come from one sample, sequenced in a study of T cells in Graves' hyperthyroidism and ophthalmopathy (dated by TCRdb to the late 2010s). Library preparation employed multiplex PCR. Sequencing was performed on an Illumina HiSeq 2000. The TCR beta CDR3 regions were amplified from the RNA transcripts. A first-round RT-PCR of the TCR CDR3 used the HTBI primer set with the Qiagen OneStep RT-PCR kit. TCRdb's own reprocessing of the public reads used fastp at Q25 and MiXCR and kept productive beta chains. Here each entry gathers all rows of one CDR3 protein and keeps the most common genes and DNA. Here the sample has more than 500,000 distinct CDR3 sequences; about 46% occur a single time. Of the sample, about two fifths falls within the top ten clones. Sequencing was carried out using peripheral blood or thyroid tissue (not recorded which). The receptors here all came from an adult woman with Graves' disease, either hyperthyroidism or ophthalmopathy (not recorded which).

This clonotype came up many times. The V gene is TRBV19, the J gene TRBJ2-2, with TRBD2 as a possible D gene (6 bases). The CDR3 spans 15 residues. V shed 5 bases and J shed 4 bases, with 14 bases lying between them. CDR1 LNHDA and CDR2 SQIVND come from the germline V gene (reference sequence). The CDR3 region is CASSPTSISTGELFF. The CDR3 DNA is TGTGCCAGTAGTCCCACTAGCATTTCCACCGGGGAGCTGTTTTTT.

To note about this clonotype: A much larger clone differs from this one at a single base, so this may be a read error. For the CDR3, the DNA is TGCAGTGCTAGAGGGACAGGGAATTCACCCCTCCACTTT. Translated: CSARGTGNSPLHF. The rearrangement joins TRBV20-1 to TRBJ1-6; 8 bases align to TRBD1. From germline, CDR1 is DFQATT and CDR2 SNEGSKA (reference sequence). The CDR3 is made up of 13 amino acids. V lost 1 base, J lost 7 bases, and 0 bases stayed unmatched.

The chain combines TRBV14 with TRBJ2-7, with a possible D match to TRBD1 (6 bases). Looked up from germline, CDR1 is SGHDN and CDR2 is FVKESK. V gave up 4 bases and J gave up 2 bases, with 21 bases separating them. The CDR3 consists of 17 residues. The CDR3: CASSLTTGSPKAYEQYF. The CDR3 region has the DNA TGTGCCAGCAGCCTAACTACAGGGAGCCCGAAGGCCTACGAGCAGTACTTC. Filled out from reference TRBV14 and TRBJ2-7, the complete variable domain reads EAGVTQFPSHSVIEKGQTVTLRCDPISGHDNLYWYRRVMGKEIKFLLHFVKESKQDESGMPNNRFLAERTGGTYSTLKVQPAELEDSGVYFCASSLTTGSPKAYEQYFGPGTRLTVT.

This clonotype showed up many times. The chain combines TRBV5-1 with TRBJ2-7; 7 bases are a match to TRBD2. The CDR3 totals 15 residues. The V gene end was trimmed by 0 bases and the J gene end by 6 bases; junction bases not matched to a gene: 9. Per germline, CDR1 SGHRS and CDR2 YFSETQ. CDR3 protein: CASSLARGGSGEQYF. CDR3 DNA: TGCGCCAGCAGCTTGGCTCGCGGCGGGAGCGGCGAGCAGTACTTC. Complete variable domain (other parts from reference TRBV5-1 and TRBJ2-7): KAGVTQTPRYLIKTRGQQVTLSCSPISGHRSVSWYQQTPGQGLQFLFEYFSETQRNKGNFPGRFSGRQFSNSRSEMNVSTLELGDSALYLCASSLARGGSGEQYFGPGTRLTVT.

There are many counts of this clonotype. Written as DNA, the CDR3 is TGTGCCAGCAGCCTCCGACAGGATAATAGCAATCAGCCCCAGCATTTT. It specifies CASSLRQDNSNQPQHF. V and J are TRBV7-9 and TRBJ1-5; D is possibly TRBD1 (6 bases). V lost 5 bases to trimming and J lost 0 bases, with 14 bases between them. CDR3 length: 16 amino acids. Germline CDR1 SEHNR, CDR2 FQNEAQ (reference sequence). Drawing the rest from reference TRBV7-9 and TRBJ1-5, the complete variable domain is DTGVSQNPRHKITKRGQNVTFRCDPISEHNRLYWYRQTLGQGPEFLTYFQNEAQLEKSRLLSDRFSAERPKGSFSTLEIQRTEQGDSAMYLCASSLRQDNSNQPQHFGDGTRLSIL.

This clonotype was counted at least ten times. The rearrangement uses TRBV7-3 and TRBJ2-2, with 9 bases identical to TRBD2. Germline-derived CDR1 and CDR2 are SGHTA and FQGTGA. With V trimmed by 3 bases and J by 6 bases, 5 bases remained unmatched. The CDR3 contains 15 residues. The CDR3 sequence is CASSLYSGSPGELFF. DNA of the CDR3: TGTGCCAGCAGCTTGTATAGCGGGAGCCCCGGGGAGCTGTTTTTT.

Worth noting for this clonotype: This sequence may be a read error, since a much larger clone differs from it by one base. This chain links TRBV7-8 with TRBJ2-7; TRBD1 agrees at 8 bases. Germline CDR1 is SGHVS and CDR2 is FQNEAQ. Trimming at V came to 5 bases and at J to 5 bases, leaving 5 bases not matched to a gene. CDR3 size: 13 residues. The CDR3 protein is CASSIGQGHEQYF. The CDR3 bases are TGTGCCAGCAGCATCGGACAGGGCCACGAGCAGTACTTC.

This clonotype was seen once. The chain links TRBV19 to TRBJ1-1; D remains unclear. Germline V gene lookup returns CDR1 LNHDA and CDR2 SQIVND (reference sequence). This CDR3 is 14 amino acids long. The V end lost 6 bases, the J end lost 1 base, and 12 bases lay between the germline ends. This CDR3 is CASSTGIRNTEAFF. CDR3 nucleotides: TGTGCCAGTAGCACCGGGATCCGGAACACTGAAGCTTTCTTT.

The chain carries TRBV7-2 and TRBJ2-6; D is undetermined. This CDR3 is built from 13 residues. CDR1 SGHTA and CDR2 FQGNSA come from the germline V gene. Trimming took off 5 bases at V and 4 bases at J, with 6 bases between the two ends. CDR3 coding DNA: TGTGCCAGCAGCAAGCTGGGGGCCAACGTCCTGACTTTC. Residues: CASSKLGANVLTF. Full variable domain (remainder filled in from reference TRBV7-2 and TRBJ2-6): GAGVSQSPSNKVTEKGKDVELRCDPISGHTALYWYRQSLGQGLEFLIYFQGNSAPDKSGLPSDRFSAERTGGSVSTLTIQRTQQEDSAVYLCASSKLGANVLTFGAGSRLTVL.

This clonotype was counted many times. DNA of the CDR3: TGCGCCAGCAGCCAAGAAGGATCCCGTCGAGAGACCCAGTACTTC. It yields the protein CASSQEGSRRETQYF. The chain employs TRBV4-3 and TRBJ2-5, with unresolved D. Per germline, CDR1 LGHNA and CDR2 YSLEER. CDR3 length: 15 amino acids. Deletions cut 0 bases from V and 4 bases from J, with 12 bases between.